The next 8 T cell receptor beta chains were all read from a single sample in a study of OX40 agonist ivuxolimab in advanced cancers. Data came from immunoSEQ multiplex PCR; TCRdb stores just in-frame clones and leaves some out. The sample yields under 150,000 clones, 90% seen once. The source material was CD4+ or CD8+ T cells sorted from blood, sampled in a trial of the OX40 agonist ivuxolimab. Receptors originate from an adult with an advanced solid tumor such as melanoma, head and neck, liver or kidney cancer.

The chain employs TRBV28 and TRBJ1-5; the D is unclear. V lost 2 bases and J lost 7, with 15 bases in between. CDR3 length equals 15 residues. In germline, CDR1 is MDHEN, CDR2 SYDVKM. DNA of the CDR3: TGTGCCAGCAGTTTACCCCCCGGGTACCAGCAGCCCCAGCATTTT. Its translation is CASSLPPGYQQPQHF.

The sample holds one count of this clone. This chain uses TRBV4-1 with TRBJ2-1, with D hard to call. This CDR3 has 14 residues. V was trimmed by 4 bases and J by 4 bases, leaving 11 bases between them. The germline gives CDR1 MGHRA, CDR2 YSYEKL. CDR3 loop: CASSPPSSYNEQFF. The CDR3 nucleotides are TGCGCCAGCAGCCCACCCTCCTCGTACAATGAGCAGTTCTTC.

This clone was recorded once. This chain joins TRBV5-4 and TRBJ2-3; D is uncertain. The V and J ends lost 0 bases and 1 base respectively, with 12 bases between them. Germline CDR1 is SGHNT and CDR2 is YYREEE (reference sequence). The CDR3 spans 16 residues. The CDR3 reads CASSLGTAYGTDTQYF. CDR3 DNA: TGTGCCAGCAGCTTGGGCACAGCGTACGGCACAGATACGCAGTATTTT.

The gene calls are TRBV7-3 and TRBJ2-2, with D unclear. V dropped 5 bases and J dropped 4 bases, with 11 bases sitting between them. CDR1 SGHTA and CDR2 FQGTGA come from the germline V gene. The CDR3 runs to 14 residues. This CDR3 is CASSPGSITGELFF. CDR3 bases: TGTGCCAGCAGCCCCGGGTCCATCACCGGGGAGCTGTTTTTT.

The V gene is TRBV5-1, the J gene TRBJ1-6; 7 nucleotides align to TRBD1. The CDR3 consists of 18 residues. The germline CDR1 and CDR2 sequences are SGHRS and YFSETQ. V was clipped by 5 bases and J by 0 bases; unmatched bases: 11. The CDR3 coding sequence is TGCGCCAGCAGAACGACAGGGACGGCTGGCTCCTATAATTCACCCCTCCACTTT. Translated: CASRTTGTAGSYNSPLHF.

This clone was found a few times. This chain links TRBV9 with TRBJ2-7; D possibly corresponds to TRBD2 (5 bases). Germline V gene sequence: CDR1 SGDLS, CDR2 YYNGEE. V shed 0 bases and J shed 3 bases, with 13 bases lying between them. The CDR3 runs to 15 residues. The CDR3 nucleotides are TGTGCCAGCAGCGTAGCTACCGGACTTCACTACGAGCAGTACTTC. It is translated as CASSVATGLHYEQYF.

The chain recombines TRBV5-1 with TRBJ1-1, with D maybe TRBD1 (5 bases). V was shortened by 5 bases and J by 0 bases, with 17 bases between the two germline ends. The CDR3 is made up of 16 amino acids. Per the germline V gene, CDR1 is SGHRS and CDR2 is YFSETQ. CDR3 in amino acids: CASRFQPADMNTEAFF. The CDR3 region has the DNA TGCGCCAGCAGGTTTCAGCCGGCGGACATGAACACTGAAGCTTTCTTT.

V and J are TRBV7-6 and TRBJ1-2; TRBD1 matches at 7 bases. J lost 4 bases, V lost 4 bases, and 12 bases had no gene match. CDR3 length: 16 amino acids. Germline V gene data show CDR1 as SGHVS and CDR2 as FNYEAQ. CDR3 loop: CASSSETPGGAYGYTF. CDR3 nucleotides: TGTGCCAGCAGCTCTGAGACCCCAGGGGGGGCCTATGGCTACACCTTC.